Shown below are 26 T cell receptor beta chains from a single sample sequenced in a study of identifying expanded T cells in peripheral blood. Produced via immunoSEQ multiplex PCR; TCRdb's table is partial and in-frame only. The sample includes 58,000 or so clones, over 75% of them seen just once. Sequenced sample: blood. The source is a person aged 18 to 75 in good health.

The V call is TRBV4-2, the J call TRBJ1-5; D is ambiguous. Per the germline V gene, CDR1 is LGHNA and CDR2 is YNFKEQ. The CDR3 has 15 amino acids. V was pared by 0 bases and J by 6 bases, with 12 bases between. This CDR3 reads CASSQDSLIGQPQHF. In DNA form, the CDR3 reads TGTGCCAGCAGCCAAGATAGCTTGATAGGTCAGCCCCAGCATTTT.

The gene calls are TRBV7-9 and TRBJ1-2, with a weak D call TRBD1 (6 bases). Trimming took 0 bases from V and 4 from J, leaving 6 bases between them. Germline assignment: CDR1 SEHNR and CDR2 FQNEAQ (reference sequence). The CDR3 consists of 13 residues. The CDR3 spells CASSLAGGYGYTF. As DNA, the CDR3 is TGTGCCAGCAGCTTAGCAGGGGGCTATGGCTACACCTTC.

The genes are TRBV2 and TRBJ1-2; no firm D call. CDR3 size: 13 residues. Per the germline V gene, CDR1 is SNHLY and CDR2 is FYNNEI. V shed 6 bases and J shed 4 bases, with 12 bases lying between them. The CDR3 spells CASRTDSPYGYTF. CDR3 DNA sequence: TGTGCCAGCAGGACGGACTCCCCCTATGGCTACACCTTC. Full variable domain (remainder filled in from reference TRBV2 and TRBJ1-2): EPEVTQTPSHQVTQMGQEVILRCVPISNHLYFYWYRQILGQKVEFLVSFYNNEISEKSEIFDDQFSVERPDGSNFTLKIRSTKLEDSAMYFCASRTDSPYGYTFGSGTRLTVV.

This clone was seen a single time. The chain links TRBV29-1 to TRBJ2-5; D not resolved. Trimming shortened V by 4 bases and J by 7 bases, and 16 bases separated the two germline ends. The CDR3 is made up of 13 amino acids. In germline, CDR1 is SQVTM, CDR2 ANQGSEA. CDR3 protein: CSVAEIQALTQYF. The CDR3 region has the DNA TGCAGCGTTGCCGAAATTCAAGCGCTGACCCAGTACTTC.

Here the CDR3 reads CASSRARGQETQYF. The CDR3, as DNA: TGTGCCAGCTCACGGGCTAGAGGCCAAGAGACCCAGTACTTC. This sequence joins TRBV18 and TRBJ2-5; the D is unclear. CDR1 is KGHSH and CDR2 is LQKENI in the germline V gene. The CDR3 covers 14 residues. Trimming removed 4 bases at V and 1 base at J, with 10 bases between.

This rearrangement joins TRBV2 to TRBJ2-5, with TRBD1 matching over 10 bases. V dropped 5 bases and J dropped 2; count of bases not matched to a gene: 8. Germline V gene sequence: CDR1 SNHLY, CDR2 FYNNEI. This CDR3 contains 16 residues. The CDR3: CASSRRTGGVQETQYF. As DNA, the CDR3 is TGTGCCAGCAGTCGCAGGACAGGGGGGGTTCAAGAGACCCAGTACTTC.

The chain recombines TRBV5-2 with TRBJ1-2; the D call TRBD1 from the table was never checked on the DNA. TRBV5-2 is flagged as a pseudogene. CDR3 length equals 15 residues. The CDR3 here is CASSLSPGGEYGYTF. The CDR3 DNA is TGTGCCAGCAGCTTATCCCCAGGGGGCGAGTATGGCTACACCTTC.

V gene TRBV10-3 combines with J gene TRBJ1-1; possibly TRBD1 for D (6 bases). The CDR3 spans 15 residues. The germline V gene encodes CDR1 ENHRY and CDR2 SYGVKD. Between the trimmed V and J ends, which lost 0 bases and 4 bases, there was a span of 12 bases. For the CDR3, the DNA is TGTGCCATCAGTGAGTCGGCGACAGGTCTCACTGAAGCTTTCTTT. It is translated as CAISESATGLTEAFF.

The CDR3: CASSVGRYDLIISYEQYV. The CDR3 bases are TGTGCCAGCAGTGTTGGGAGATATGACCTGATAATCTCCTACGAGCAGTACGTC. The V gene is TRBV6-1, the J gene TRBJ2-7; D is possibly TRBD2 (5 bases). Germline V gives CDR1 MNHNS, CDR2 SASEGT. Trimming pared 4 bases from V and 0 bases from J, leaving 22 bases between. CDR3 size: 18 residues.

The chain has TRBV5-1 and TRBJ1-1; TRBD1 agrees at 7 bases. The CDR3 covers 14 residues. Germline V gene data show CDR1 as SGHRS and CDR2 as YFSETQ. Unmatched junction bases numbered 3, after V lost 3 bases and J lost 1 base. The CDR3 loop reads CASSWGQRNTEAFF. In nucleotides, the CDR3 is TGCGCCAGCAGCTGGGGACAGCGGAACACTGAAGCTTTCTTT.

This rearrangement joins TRBV5-6 to TRBJ1-5; weak D call: TRBD1 (5 bases). V gave up 2 bases and J gave up 0 bases, with 12 bases separating them. The CDR3 has 16 residues. Germline-derived CDR1 and CDR2 are SGHDT and YYEEEE. The DNA for the CDR3 is TGTGCCAGCAGCTTCAGCGGGGCGAGTAGCAATCAGCCCCAGCATTTT. Translated, it gives CASSFSGASSNQPQHF.

In this sample, this clone turned up once. The chain joins TRBV18 to TRBJ1-4; TRBD1 matches at 7 bases. CDR1 is KGHSH, CDR2 LQKENI, per germline. V shed 3 bases, J shed 5 bases, and the junction held 6 bases outside the gene matches. This CDR3 is built from 15 residues. This chain's CDR3 is CASSPSGTDNEKLFF. DNA of the CDR3: TGTGCCAGCTCACCCTCCGGGACAGACAATGAAAAACTGTTTTTT.

The chain recombines TRBV7-9 with TRBJ1-2; no clear D. Germline values: CDR1 SEHNR, CDR2 FQNEAQ (reference sequence). This CDR3 comprises 12 residues. With 4 bases removed from V and 2 bases from J, the gap between germline ends came to 5 bases. CDR3: CASSSENYGYTF. The DNA of the CDR3 is TGTGCCAGCAGCTCAGAGAACTATGGCTACACCTTC.

The chain has TRBV6-5 and TRBJ1-2, with 7 nucleotides matching TRBD1. The V gene's germline CDR1 is MNHEY and CDR2 SVGAGI. The V segment lost 5 bases and the J segment 4 bases; nucleotides outside the gene matches: 4. This CDR3 has 13 residues. CDR3 nucleotide sequence: TGTGCCAGCAGTAAAGGGACAGCCTATGGCTACACCTTC. This gives the protein CASSKGTAYGYTF.

The chain employs TRBV7-6 and TRBJ2-1; possibly TRBD2 for D (6 bases). The V gene's germline CDR1 is SGHVS and CDR2 FNYEAQ. This CDR3 contains 14 residues. Trimming shortened V by 2 bases and J by 9 bases, and 14 bases separated the two germline ends. The CDR3 sequence: CASSLRRDSTEQFF. The CDR3 DNA follows: TGTGCCAGCAGCTTAAGGCGGGACTCCACTGAGCAGTTCTTC. Filled out from reference TRBV7-6 and TRBJ2-1, the complete variable domain reads GAGVSQSPRYKVTKRGQDVALRCDPISGHVSLYWYRQALGQGPEFLTYFNYEAQQDKSGLPNDRFSAERPEGSISTLTIQRTEQRDSAMYRCASSLRRDSTEQFFGPGTRLTVL.

The chain couples TRBV29-1 to TRBJ1-1; D gene unclear. Germline-derived CDR1 and CDR2 are SQVTM and ANQGSEA. The CDR3 consists of 13 residues. The V end was cut by 2 bases, the J end by 1 base, with 8 bases between. CDR3 in amino acids: CSVEPAGNTEAFF. Written as DNA, the CDR3 is TGCAGCGTTGAACCGGCTGGGAACACTGAAGCTTTCTTT.

This clone was detected once. The rearrangement joins TRBV9 to TRBJ1-3; possible D gene TRBD1, 6 bases. Germline CDR1 SGDLS, CDR2 YYNGEE. With 6 bases removed from V and 0 bases from J, the gap between germline ends came to 13 bases. The CDR3 consists of 15 residues. This chain's CDR3 is CASTRDTSSGNTIYF. CDR3 DNA: TGTGCCAGCACCCGGGACACGAGCTCTGGAAACACCATATATTTT.

The CDR3 loop is CASSLTGTGALRDEQFF. The CDR3 DNA is TGTGCCAGCAGCTTAACAGGGACGGGGGCCCTTAGAGATGAGCAGTTCTTC. This chain connects TRBV7-3 to TRBJ2-1; D is tentatively TRBD1 or TRBD2 (6 bases each). V was trimmed by 0 bases and J by 8 bases, leaving 20 bases between them. The V gene's germline CDR1 is SGHTA and CDR2 FQGTGA. This CDR3 is built from 17 residues. Full variable domain (remainder filled in from reference TRBV7-3 and TRBJ2-1): GAGVSQTPSNKVTEKGKYVELRCDPISGHTALYWYRQSLGQGPEFLIYFQGTGAADDSGLPNDRFFAVRPEGSVSTLKIQRTERGDSAVYLCASSLTGTGALRDEQFFGPGTRLTVL.

The sample holds a few counts of this clone. This rearrangement joins TRBV6-1 to TRBJ2-3, with 8 nucleotides matching TRBD2. Trimming removed 6 bases from V and 1 base from J; junction bases left unmatched: 6. The CDR3 length is 15 residues. CDR1 and CDR2 (germline): MNHNS, SASEGT. The CDR3 loop reads CASRPAGVGTDTQYF. The CDR3 DNA sequence: TGTGCCAGCAGACCAGCGGGAGTAGGCACAGATACGCAGTATTTT.

The CDR3 sequence is CASSQVTGGKETQYF. As DNA, the CDR3 is TGTGCCAGCAGCCAAGTAACAGGGGGAAAGGAGACCCAGTACTTC. The V and J genes are TRBV14 and TRBJ2-5; TRBD1 agrees at 8 bases. With 1 base clipped from V and 5 bases from J, the junction kept 6 bases outside the gene matches. Germline V lookup: CDR1 SGHDN, CDR2 FVKESK. CDR3 size: 15 residues.

The chain couples TRBV29-1 to TRBJ1-1; TRBD1 aligns across 8 bases. CDR1 is SQVTM and CDR2 is ANQGSEA in the germline V gene. V was pared by 3 bases and J by 7 bases, with 10 bases of the junction left unmatched. The CDR3 is 14 residues long. CDR3 sequence reads: CSVDPAGGPFEAFF. Here the CDR3 DNA reads TGCAGCGTTGACCCGGCAGGGGGCCCATTTGAAGCTTTCTTT.

V gene TRBV7-2 combines with J gene TRBJ2-7; 10 nucleotides match TRBD2. V dropped 5 bases and J dropped 2; count of bases not matched to a gene: 3. The CDR3 runs 14 residues. Germline lookup yields CDR1 SGHTA and CDR2 FQGNSA. The CDR3 region is CASSATSGTYEQYF. The CDR3, as DNA: TGTGCCAGCAGCGCAACTAGCGGGACCTACGAGCAGTACTTC.

V and J are TRBV5-5 and TRBJ2-1, with 9 bases fitting TRBD2. V gave up 2 bases and J gave up 6 bases; unmatched junction bases: 0. Germline lookup yields CDR1 SGHKS and CDR2 YYEKEE (reference sequence). The CDR3 is 13 residues long. The CDR3 nucleotides are TGTGCCAGCAGCTTTAGCGGGGGCAATGAGCAGTTCTTC. Translated: CASSFSGGNEQFF.

This chain uses TRBV4-1 with TRBJ2-7; TRBD1 might be the D (5 bases). Germline V gives CDR1 MGHRA, CDR2 YSYEKL. The CDR3 runs to 13 residues. Deletions cut 0 bases from V and 6 bases from J, with 9 bases between. CDR3 amino acids: CASSQDQGFEQYF. DNA of the CDR3: TGCGCCAGCAGCCAAGATCAGGGTTTCGAGCAGTACTTC.

This clone came up a few times. The chain joins TRBV7-7 to TRBJ2-1; 11 bases are shared with TRBD2. In germline, CDR1 is SSHAT, CDR2 FNYEAQ (reference sequence). Losses at the gene ends were 5 bases for V and 6 bases for J; bases not matched to a gene: 6. This CDR3 spans 15 amino acids. As DNA, the CDR3 is TGTGCCAGCAGCCGAGGGACTAGCGGATTCAATGAGCAGTTCTTC. It specifies CASSRGTSGFNEQFF. The complete variable domain, with remaining parts taken from reference TRBV7-7 and TRBJ2-1, reads GAGVSQSPRYKVTKRGQDVTLRCDPISSHATLYWYQQALGQGPEFLTYFNYEAQPDKSGLPSDRFSAERPEGSISTLTIQRTEQRDSAMYRCASSRGTSGFNEQFFGPGTRLTVL.

The chain uses TRBV14 and TRBJ1-3; D gene uncertain. This CDR3 is 11 amino acids long. CDR1 is SGHDN, CDR2 FVKESK, per germline. V was cut by 1 base and J by 13 bases, with 8 bases left in between. The CDR3 protein is CASSQGLLIYF. The CDR3 region has the DNA TGTGCCAGCAGCCAAGGACTTCTAATATATTTT.